The text below deals with one T cell receptor (beta chain). The data stem from a study of cytomegalovirus exposure and HLA in healthy donors. Overall study context: Per a later analysis, the 666 first-cohort and over 90 validation repertoires shared one platform.

Trimming took 4 bases from V and 1 from J; bases not matched to a gene: 10. The CDR3 extends over 18 amino acids. Germline V gene sequence: CDR1 SGHRS, CDR2 YFSETQ. Sequenced by immunoSEQ multiplex PCR; TCRdb stores in-frame clones only, minus some. The sample lists about 54,000 clones; around 90% were seen once. The rearrangement joins TRBV5-1 to TRBJ2-6; TRBD1 matches at 8 bases. This sequence was found in a young woman in good health and CMV-seropositive. Sequenced: PBMCs. This CDR3 reads CASSPSGGRFSGANVLTF. The CDR3 region has the DNA TGCGCCAGCAGCCCCTCAGGGGGCCGCTTTTCTGGGGCCAACGTCCTGACTTTC.